These T cell receptor beta chains were read from a single sample in a study of cytomegalovirus exposure and HLA in healthy donors. Profiling relied on immunoSEQ multiplex PCR, and the TCRdb table lists in-frame clones only, not all of them. Of some 160,000 clones listed, 75% to 85% are singletons. Material for sequencing was PBMCs. The receptors here all came from a man aged 50 or older in good health and CMV-seropositive. CDR3s include the opening cysteine and the closing phenylalanine or tryptophan. Each record gives: V gene, clone size, J gene, CDR3 length, D gene, CDR3 DNA, CDR3 protein. The D gene is left open where the match is weak. Not all rows give a size; the values are once, few, many and, for expanded clones, a class.

TRBV5-1	few	TRBJ2-6	15	.	TGCGCCAGCAGCTCCACAGGGTCTGGGGCCAACGTCCTGACTTTC	CASSSTGSGANVLTF
TRBV5-1	.	TRBJ2-5	15	TRBD1	TGCGCCAGCAAAGAGACAGGGGCACTACAAGAGACCCAGTACTTC	CASKETGALQETQYF
TRBV2	.	TRBJ1-6	15	.	TGTGCCAGCAGTGAAACCCAATCCGGTAATTCACCCCTCCACTTT	CASSETQSGNSPLHF
TRBV18	.	TRBJ1-4	14	TRBD1	TGTGCCAGCTCACCGGGACAGGGGGGAGAAAAACTGTTTTTT	CASSPGQGGEKLFF
TRBV27	.	TRBJ2-1	13	.	TGTGCCAGCTACTCCCCAGGTTTGAATGAGCAGTTCTTC	CASYSPGLNEQFF
TRBV27	few	TRBJ2-2	13	.	TGTGCCAGCAGTTACCAGGGGACCGGGGAGCTGTTTTTT	CASSYQGTGELFF
TRBV7-6	.	TRBJ2-1	13	TRBD2	TGTGCCAGCAGGGCGGGAGAGTACAATGAGCAGTTCTTC	CASRAGEYNEQFF
TRBV5-4	.	TRBJ2-3	16	TRBD2	TGTGCCAGCAGCTTGGGTAGCGGGCCGGGGTCAGATACGCAGTATTTT	CASSLGSGPGSDTQYF
TRBV7-9	.	TRBJ2-4	13	.	TGTGCCAGCAGCTTACTCCCAGAAAACATTCAGTACTTC	CASSLLPENIQYF
TRBV30	once	TRBJ2-1	17	TRBD2	TGTGCCTGGAGTGTCTTTCAAGGACTAGCGGGAACGAGTGAGCAGTTCTTC	CAWSVFQGLAGTSEQFF
TRBV5-1	.	TRBJ1-3	14	TRBD1	TGCGCCAGCAGCCCGGGACAGGGAGGAAACACCATATATTTT	CASSPGQGGNTIYF
TRBV7-9	.	TRBJ1-4	15	.	TGTGCCAGCAGCTTAGAGAGAGCAACTAATGAAAAACTGTTTTTT	CASSLERATNEKLFF
TRBV9	.	TRBJ2-3	14	.	TGTGCCAGCAGCCCTCGGAGAGACACAGATACGCAGTATTTT	CASSPRRDTDTQYF
TRBV6-5	.	TRBJ2-1	15	.	TGTGCCAGCTCCGATAACACGGGACTTTACAATGAGCAGTTCTTC	CASSDNTGLYNEQFF
TRBV18	.	TRBJ2-1	16	.	TGTGCCAGCTCCCCGCAAAAGGCAGGAACCTACAATGAGCAGTTCTTC	CASSPQKAGTYNEQFF
TRBV5-1	.	TRBJ2-1	17	TRBD1	TGCGCCAGCAGTTCTACTGGACAGGCCGGCTCCTACAATGAGCAGTTCTTC	CASSSTGQAGSYNEQFF
TRBV6-1	.	TRBJ1-2	15	TRBD1	TGTGCCAGCAGTGAAACCGGGACAGGGTTGTATGGCTACACCTTC	CASSETGTGLYGYTF
TRBV19	.	TRBJ1-1	14	TRBD1	TGTGCCAGCCTACCCGGGACAGTGAACACTGAAGCTTTCTTT	CASLPGTVNTEAFF
TRBV9	.	TRBJ2-7	14	.	TGTGCCAGCAGCGGACTCGACGCGACCTACGAGCAGTACTTC	CASSGLDATYEQYF
TRBV6-1	.	TRBJ1-6	14	TRBD1	TGTGCCAGCAGTCAAGATTGGACAGGTTCACCCCTCCACTTT	CASSQDWTGSPLHF
TRBV5-4	.	TRBJ1-6	14	.	TGTGCCAGCAGCTTGGGGGGGCATAATTCACCCCTCCACTTT	CASSLGGHNSPLHF
TRBV9	.	TRBJ2-7	14	.	TGTGCCAGCAGCGTATCCGCGGACAGACGAGAGCAGTACTTC	CASSVSADRREQYF
TRBV5-1	.	TRBJ2-1	16	.	TGCGCCAGCAGCTTGGTTTTGGTCTCAGAGCGTAATGAGCAGTTCTTC	CASSLVLVSERNEQFF
TRBV25-1	.	TRBJ1-1	15	TRBD1	TGTGCCAGCAGTGAATGGGGACAGGGATACACTGAAGCTTTCTTT	CASSEWGQGYTEAFF
TRBV2	.	TRBJ1-5	16	TRBD1	TGTGCCAGCAGTCCCCAGGGGGTTATAAGCAATCAGCCCCAGCATTTT	CASSPQGVISNQPQHF
TRBV7-3	few	TRBJ2-2	18	.	TGTGCCAGCAGCCCGGAGGCGGCAAACGGGAGGAACACCGGGGAGCTGTTTTTT	CASSPEAANGRNTGELFF
TRBV7-9	.	TRBJ1-3	13	TRBD1	TGTGCCAGCAGCTTACAGGGGGCAGACACCATATATTTT	CASSLQGADTIYF
TRBV5-1	.	TRBJ2-5	12	TRBD1	TGCGCCAGCAGCTTGGCACAGGGGCCCCAGTACTTC	CASSLAQGPQYF
TRBV9	.	TRBJ2-7	16	TRBD1	TGTGCCAGCAGCGTAGCTTGGGACAGGGGTTCCGCCGAGCAGTACTTC	CASSVAWDRGSAEQYF
TRBV2	.	TRBJ2-2	15	TRBD1	TGTGCCAGCAGTAAAGGGGGCAGTAACACCGGGGAGCTGTTTTTT	CASSKGGSNTGELFF
TRBV29-1	.	TRBJ1-4	16	TRBD1	TGCAGCGTCACCGGGACAGGAGTTGCAACTAATGAAAAACTGTTTTTT	CSVTGTGVATNEKLFF
TRBV6-5	.	TRBJ2-3	16	.	TGTGCCAGCAGTTCCGGGGTGGGTGGTAACACAGATACGCAGTATTTT	CASSSGVGGNTDTQYF
TRBV27	once	TRBJ1-2	16	.	TGTGCCAGCAGTTTATTCCGGACAGACATCTTCTATGGCTACACCTTC	CASSLFRTDIFYGYTF
TRBV5-1	.	TRBJ1-1	14	.	TGCGCCAGCAGCTTCGACAGACACAACACTGAAGCTTTCTTT	CASSFDRHNTEAFF
TRBV5-1	.	TRBJ2-3	14	.	TGCGCCAGCCAGGACATAACTTTCGGAGATACGCAGTATTTT	CASQDITFGDTQYF
TRBV27	.	TRBJ2-3	15	TRBD2	TGTGCCAGCAACGAAGTAGCGGGAGGGTCAGATACGCAGTATTTT	CASNEVAGGSDTQYF
TRBV11-2	.	TRBJ2-5	15	TRBD1	TGTGCCAGCAGCTTAGATGGGACAGGGGGGGAGACCCAGTACTTC	CASSLDGTGGETQYF
TRBV5-1	.	TRBJ2-3	18	TRBD2	TGCGCCAGCAGCTTGGCCGGGGGACTAGCGGGCGTACAGGGTACGCAGTATTTT	CASSLAGGLAGVQGTQYF
TRBV6-1	.	TRBJ2-5	14	TRBD2	TGTGCCAGCAGTTTACTAGCGGGTCGAGAGACCCAGTACTTC	CASSLLAGRETQYF
TRBV18	.	TRBJ1-3	15	.	TGTGCCAGCTCGCCCAACAGGGACCCAGGAAACACCATATATTTT	CASSPNRDPGNTIYF
TRBV10-3	once	TRBJ2-7	15	TRBD1	TGTGCCATCAGTTGGGGACAGGGGGGATCCTACGAGCAGTACTTC	CAISWGQGGSYEQYF
TRBV19	.	TRBJ1-4	15	.	TGTGCCAGTAGTCCGACGGGGGTTCGGAATGAAAAACTGTTTTTT	CASSPTGVRNEKLFF
TRBV28	.	TRBJ1-6	20	TRBD1	TGTGCCAGCAGTTTATCATCCGGACAGGGTACCAGCTCCTATAATTCACCCCTCCACTTT	CASSLSSGQGTSSYNSPLHF
TRBV29-1	.	TRBJ2-1	14	TRBD2	TGCAGCGTTCCGGGGGGGAGGCCTTACAATGAGCAGTTCTTC	CSVPGGRPYNEQFF
TRBV5-1	.	TRBJ2-7	16	.	TGCGCCAGCAGCTTGGGGGGTTGGACAGTGGCCTACGAGCAGTACTTC	CASSLGGWTVAYEQYF
TRBV7-9	.	TRBJ2-7	14	.	TGTGCCAGCAGCTTACCTCCTAATTCTTACGAGCAGTACTTC	CASSLPPNSYEQYF
TRBV5-1	.	TRBJ1-4	14	TRBD1	TGCGCCAGCAGCCCGGGACAGAAGAATGAAAAACTGTTTTTT	CASSPGQKNEKLFF
TRBV5-1	.	TRBJ1-1	14	.	TGCGCCAGCACGGAGGCGGGGCTGAACACTGAAGCTTTCTTT	CASTEAGLNTEAFF
TRBV5-4	.	TRBJ1-1	13	.	TGTGCCAGCAGCGGGCAAGACAGGTGGGGAGCTTTCTTT	CASSGQDRWGAFF